Given below is one T cell receptor beta chain in context. Authors' methods: Quantification of nucleated cells was approximated via reference gene primer amplification. Method: immunoSEQ multiplex PCR; TCRdb's copy keeps in-frame clones and lacks some. The V and J calls and clone size come from that table; D and trimming were worked out from the DNA. The table includes a few hundred thousand clones, 70% to 90% detected once. This record comes from a study of blood T cell repertoires in COVID-19. Study-level background: The United States, Italy and Spain were the sources of the acute and convalescent COVID-19 samples.

Enrolled during active infection, Seattle patients were then followed longitudinally. Germline V CDR1 and CDR2: SQVTM, ANQGSEA. The CDR3 contains 13 residues. Trimming removed 4 bases at V and 0 bases at J, with 9 bases between. The V and J genes are TRBV29-1 and TRBJ1-1; D gene ambiguous. The sequence was collected from a woman under 40 with COVID-19, enrolled during active disease. Sequenced input: peripheral blood. The CDR3 sequence is CSVVGRMNTEAFF. The CDR3 DNA sequence: TGCAGCGTTGTGGGCAGGATGAACACTGAAGCTTTCTTT.